These 32 T cell receptor beta chains were sequenced from one sample in a study of PD-1 blockade in classical Hodgkin lymphoma. The patients all showed relapse after autologous stem cell transplantation, while their brentuximab vedotin exposure varied. Sequencing used immunoSEQ multiplex PCR; TCRdb keeps in-frame clones, though not all of them. The data hold 49,000 or so clones, with about 78% observed a single time. Material: peripheral blood mononuclear cells (PBMCs), obtained before the second cycle of nivolumab. The receptors here all came from a human donor with classical Hodgkin lymphoma.

The J gene is TRBJ2-7, the V gene TRBV28; 9 nucleotides match TRBD2. Germline CDR1 reads MDHEN; CDR2 reads SYDVKM. The length of the CDR3 is 15 residues. V shed 7 bases and J 1 base; nucleotides not matched to a gene: 8. The CDR3 is CASTGGAGGSYEQYF. CDR3 DNA sequence: TGTGCCAGCACCGGCGGCGCGGGGGGGTCCTACGAGCAGTACTTC.

This clone was observed once. The rearrangement uses TRBV11-2 and TRBJ2-5, with D tentatively TRBD1 (6 bases). This CDR3 region has 12 residues. Trimming took off 4 bases at V and 7 bases at J, with 10 bases between the two ends. In germline, CDR1 is SGHAT, CDR2 FQNNGV. CDR3 sequence: CASSWGPGTQYF. The DNA of the CDR3 is TGTGCCAGCAGCTGGGGGCCTGGGACCCAGTACTTC.

The chain has TRBV6-6 and TRBJ1-1, with D uncertain. CDR1 and CDR2 from the germline V gene are MNHNY and SVGAGI (reference sequence). Trimming cost V 5 bases and J 1 base, with 8 bases left between them. The CDR3 sequence is 13 residues long. The CDR3 bases are TGTGCCAGCAGTCCAACCAAGAACACTGAAGCTTTCTTT. Encoded protein: CASSPTKNTEAFF.

The chain combines TRBV18 with TRBJ2-5; the match to TRBD2 covers 7 bases. CDR3 length equals 14 residues. J was trimmed by 3 bases and V by 3 bases; bases with no gene match: 4. The germline gives CDR1 KGHSH, CDR2 LQKENI. Here the CDR3 reads CASSPGLGKETQYF. CDR3 bases: TGTGCCAGCTCACCCGGACTAGGAAAAGAGACCCAGTACTTC.

The rearrangement links TRBV19 to TRBJ2-2; weak D call: TRBD2 (5 bases). In germline, CDR1 is LNHDA, CDR2 SQIVND (reference sequence). Trimming took 3 bases from V and 6 from J, leaving 17 bases between them. The CDR3 loop spans 16 amino acids. The CDR3 protein is CASSIESGVLSGELFF. CDR3 nucleotide sequence: TGTGCCAGTAGTATTGAGTCCGGGGTGTTATCCGGGGAGCTGTTTTTT.

The sample holds a few counts of this clone. The rearrangement uses TRBV11-3 and TRBJ1-3, with unresolved D. CDR1 and CDR2 (germline): SGHNT, YENEEA. This CDR3 is built from 15 residues. V lost 2 bases, J lost 1 base, and 9 bases lay in between. For the CDR3, the DNA is TGTGCCAGCAGCTTAACTCCCAGGTCTGGAAACACCATATATTTT. Protein product: CASSLTPRSGNTIYF.

This clone has just one count. The J gene is TRBJ2-5, the V gene TRBV7-2; the D is unclear. Per the germline V gene, CDR1 is SGHTA and CDR2 is FQGNSA. V was trimmed by 2 bases and J by 0 bases, leaving 19 bases between them. This CDR3 is 18 amino acids long. In nucleotides, the CDR3 is TGTGCCAGCAGCTTAAGACGGGCGAACGGAGATTACCAAGAGACCCAGTACTTC. Translation: CASSLRRANGDYQETQYF.

This sequence joins TRBV27 and TRBJ1-2, with D perhaps matching TRBD1 (5 bases). Germline CDR1 is MNHEY and CDR2 is SMNVEV (reference sequence). The CDR3 contains 18 residues. Trimming cost V 6 bases and J 5 bases, with 28 bases left between them. CDR3 sequence: CASSLTVREPLSGYGYTF. CDR3 DNA sequence: TGTGCCAGCAGCCTTACCGTCAGGGAACCCCTTTCCGGGTATGGCTACACCTTC.

The chain carries TRBV5-6 and TRBJ1-2; 8 bases match TRBD1. Germline CDR1 is SGHDT and CDR2 is YYEEEE. CDR3 length: 13 residues. Losses at the gene ends were 5 bases for V and 8 bases for J; bases not matched to a gene: 8. DNA for the CDR3: TGTGCCAGCAGGGAACAGGGGGTACGGGGCTACACCTTC. Translation gives CASREQGVRGYTF.

The chain uses TRBV2 and TRBJ1-5, with D perhaps TRBD1 (5 bases). V lost 6 bases, J lost 0 bases, and 12 bases lay in between. The V gene's germline CDR1 is SNHLY and CDR2 FYNNEI. CDR3 length equals 15 residues. The CDR3 DNA follows: TGTGCCAGCAGCGCTGGGACGATTAGCAATCAGCCCCAGCATTTT. Protein sequence: CASSAGTISNQPQHF.

The chain employs TRBV6-6 and TRBJ2-3; tentatively, D is TRBD1 or TRBD2 (5 bases each). CDR3 length: 13 amino acids. V lost 2 bases and J lost 4, with 7 bases in between. Germline CDR1 and CDR2: MNHNY and SVGAGI (reference sequence). CDR3 protein: CASSYRGPDTQYF. As DNA, the CDR3 is TGTGCCAGCAGTTACCGGGGCCCAGATACGCAGTATTTT.

CDR3 amino acids: CASSLSGLVGTGELFF. CDR3 bases: TGTGCCAGCAGTCTTAGCGGACTAGTGGGCACCGGGGAGCTGTTTTTT. The rearrangement joins TRBV27 to TRBJ2-2; TRBD2 agrees at 7 bases. The germline CDR1 and CDR2 sequences are MNHEY and SMNVEV (reference sequence). With 5 bases clipped from V and 4 bases from J, the junction kept 10 bases outside the gene matches. The CDR3 consists of 16 residues.

V and J are TRBV7-9 and TRBJ1-2, with TRBD1 identical over 9 bases. Germline CDR1 SEHNR, CDR2 FQNEAQ (reference sequence). CDR3 length equals 16 residues. Trimming removed 0 bases from V and 3 bases from J; junction bases left unmatched: 5. The CDR3 DNA reads as TGTGCCAGCAGCTTAGCCCAGGGACAGGGTTACTATGGCTACACCTTC. Translating gives CASSLAQGQGYYGYTF.

This rearrangement joins TRBV15 to TRBJ2-1, with 13 nucleotides matching TRBD2. The CDR3 consists of 19 residues. Germline trimming cut 4 bases from V and 0 bases from J; bases unmatched to any gene: 9. CDR1 and CDR2 from the germline V gene are LNHNV and YYDKDF (reference sequence). CDR3 amino acids: CATSTPGGTSGISYNEQFF. In DNA, the CDR3 is TGTGCCACCAGCACCCCCGGGGGGACTAGCGGGATCTCCTACAATGAGCAGTTCTTC.

The CDR3 sequence: CASSAGQGIYGYTF. The DNA for the CDR3 is TGTGCCAGCAGTGCCGGACAGGGGATTTATGGCTACACCTTC. The chain has TRBV28 and TRBJ1-2, with 9 bases matching TRBD1. CDR3 length: 14 amino acids. Germline loops: CDR1 MDHEN, CDR2 SYDVKM. The V and J ends lost 5 bases and 5 bases, in that order; junction bases with no gene match: 6.

V gene TRBV6-5 combines with J gene TRBJ2-1; D not certain. Per the germline V gene, CDR1 is MNHEY and CDR2 is SVGAGI. V was pared by 4 bases and J by 0 bases, with 13 bases between. There are 16 residues in the CDR3. CDR3 protein: CASSSDRTYSYNEQFF. The CDR3 DNA reads as TGTGCCAGCAGTTCCGATCGTACGTACTCCTACAATGAGCAGTTCTTC.

This clone was seen just once. This sequence joins TRBV7-6 and TRBJ2-3; no clear D gene. This CDR3 has 14 residues. Per germline, CDR1 SGHVS and CDR2 FNYEAQ. Trimming removed 5 bases at V and 2 bases at J, with 11 bases between. The CDR3 sequence: CASSPARPTDTQYF. For the CDR3, the DNA is TGTGCCAGCAGCCCGGCGCGGCCCACAGATACGCAGTATTTT.

V gene TRBV18 combines with J gene TRBJ2-1; TRBD2 agrees at 10 bases. Germline CDR1 reads KGHSH; CDR2 reads LQKENI. The CDR3 is 16 amino acids. The V and J ends lost 5 bases and 4 bases, in that order; junction bases with no gene match: 8. The CDR3 region is CASSTLQLAGYNEQFF. Here the CDR3 DNA reads TGTGCCAGCTCAACCTTACAACTAGCGGGGTACAATGAGCAGTTCTTC.

For the CDR3, the DNA is TGTGCCAGCAGCTTAAGAGCGGGAGGCAATGAGCAGTTCTTC. The encoded protein is CASSLRAGGNEQFF. V usage is TRBV7-3 and J usage is TRBJ2-1; 9 bases map to TRBD2. Germline V gene data show CDR1 as SGHTA and CDR2 as FQGTGA. This CDR3 contains 14 residues. J gave up 6 bases and V 1 base, and 1 base lay outside the gene matches.

The J gene is TRBJ1-1, the V gene TRBV5-4; unclear D gene. The CDR3 is 13 amino acids. CDR1 is SGHNT, CDR2 YYREEE, per germline (reference sequence). V shed 6 bases and J shed 1 base, with 10 bases lying between them. Here the CDR3 reads CASNRPENTEAFF. CDR3 coding DNA: TGTGCCAGCAATAGACCAGAGAACACTGAAGCTTTCTTT.

The CDR3 DNA reads as TGTGCCAGCAGCTATGACGGAAACACCGGGGAGCTGTTTTTT. Translating it yields CASSYDGNTGELFF. The V call is TRBV7-3, the J call TRBJ2-2; D remains ambiguous. V was shortened by 4 bases and J by 2 bases, with 8 bases between the two germline ends. Per the germline V gene, CDR1 is SGHTA and CDR2 is FQGTGA. This CDR3 spans 14 amino acids.

The rearrangement joins TRBV6-5 to TRBJ1-5; a possible D gene is TRBD1 (5 bases). The CDR3 has 14 residues. Trimming took 6 bases from V and 3 from J, leaving 12 bases between them. CDR1 and CDR2 from the germline V gene are MNHEY and SVGAGI. CDR3 DNA: TGTGCCAGCAGCCAGGGACGGAACAATCAGCCCCAGCATTTT. It translates to CASSQGRNNQPQHF.

This clone was seen once. The chain recombines TRBV29-1 with TRBJ2-7, with 11 positions matching TRBD2. Germline V lookup: CDR1 SQVTM, CDR2 ANQGSEA. With 6 bases clipped from V and 4 bases from J, the junction kept 14 bases outside the gene matches. The CDR3 contains 16 residues. CDR3 residues: CSVTSGANLGIYEQYF. CDR3 sequence (DNA): TGCAGCGTGACTAGCGGGGCAAACTTGGGCATATACGAGCAGTACTTC.

The genes are TRBV5-3 and TRBJ1-2; possibly TRBD1 for D (6 bases). TRBV5-3 is recorded as an ORF, its role being uncertain. Trimming pared 8 bases from V and 4 bases from J, leaving 18 bases between. The CDR3 consists of 14 residues. Here the CDR3 DNA reads TGTGCCAGCAGCGGTAGGGGGTACCCCTATGGCTACACCTTC. It specifies CASSGRGYPYGYTF.

This chain joins TRBV30 and TRBJ1-2; TRBD1 is a possible D gene (6 bases). The CDR3 spans 13 residues. The germline gives CDR1 GTSNPN, CDR2 SVGIG (reference sequence). The V end lost 0 bases, the J end lost 8 bases, and 13 bases lay between the germline ends. The CDR3 loop reads CAWSVPQGRGYTF. CDR3 coding DNA: TGTGCCTGGAGTGTACCACAGGGTAGAGGCTACACCTTC.

The chain couples TRBV5-1 to TRBJ2-1, with 11 positions matching TRBD2. Losses at the gene ends were 2 bases for V and 7 bases for J; bases not matched to a gene: 5. This CDR3 is built from 15 residues. Germline V gene data show CDR1 as SGHRS and CDR2 as YFSETQ. CDR3 amino acids: CASSFTSGSGNEQFF. The CDR3 nucleotides are TGCGCCAGCAGCTTCACTAGCGGGAGTGGAAATGAGCAGTTCTTC.

The chain is built from TRBV4-1 and TRBJ2-4; TRBD2 matches at 7 bases. J lost 2 bases, V lost 0 bases, and 10 bases had no gene match. The CDR3 is made up of 18 amino acids. The germline V gene encodes CDR1 MGHRA and CDR2 YSYEKL. The CDR3 region has the DNA TGCGCCAGCAGCCAAGAAAGTTCAGCGGGGATGACCAAAAACATTCAGTACTTC. It translates to CASSQESSAGMTKNIQYF.

A few counts support this clone. V gene TRBV4-1 combines with J gene TRBJ1-2, with D perhaps TRBD1 (5 bases). The V and J ends lost 0 bases and 4 bases respectively, with 12 bases between them. The germline V gene encodes CDR1 MGHRA and CDR2 YSYEKL. The CDR3 extends over 15 amino acids. The CDR3 DNA is TGCGCCAGCAGCCAAGATCAGGACATACGCTATGGCTACACCTTC. Its translation is CASSQDQDIRYGYTF.

V usage is TRBV9 and J usage is TRBJ2-7; D may correspond to TRBD1 or TRBD2 (5 bases each). The CDR3 is 15 amino acids. Trimming stripped 0 bases from V and 2 bases from J, with 12 bases between. Germline V gene sequence: CDR1 SGDLS, CDR2 YYNGEE. CDR3 amino acids: CASSVGGWGTYEQYF. CDR3 coding DNA: TGTGCCAGCAGCGTAGGAGGATGGGGGACCTACGAGCAGTACTTC.

J is TRBJ2-7 and V is TRBV19; the D call may be TRBD1 or TRBD2 (6 bases each). V gave up 5 bases and J gave up 1 base, with 12 bases separating them. The CDR3 is 14 residues long. Germline CDR1 and CDR2: LNHDA and SQIVND (reference sequence). The CDR3 protein is CASSSRGVSYEQYF. The CDR3 bases are TGTGCCAGTAGTTCGAGGGGGGTATCCTACGAGCAGTACTTC.

The chain has TRBV5-1 and TRBJ2-5; possibly TRBD2 for D (5 bases). Trimming stripped 0 bases from V and 2 bases from J, with 14 bases between. Looked up from germline, CDR1 is SGHRS and CDR2 is YFSETQ. The CDR3 has 16 amino acids. The CDR3 loop reads CASSLGVWKRQETQYF. The CDR3 nucleotides are TGCGCCAGCAGCTTGGGGGTTTGGAAGCGGCAAGAGACCCAGTACTTC.

This clone was seen only a few times. The chain is built from TRBV27 and TRBJ1-5; 10 bases align to TRBD1. The J segment lost 5 bases and the V segment lost 5 bases, leaving 0 bases of the junction unmatched. The CDR3 contains 13 residues. Germline CDR1 and CDR2: MNHEY and SMNVEV (reference sequence). DNA of the CDR3: TGTGCCAGCAGTGACAGGGGGCATCAGCCCCAGCATTTT. Translated, it gives CASSDRGHQPQHF.